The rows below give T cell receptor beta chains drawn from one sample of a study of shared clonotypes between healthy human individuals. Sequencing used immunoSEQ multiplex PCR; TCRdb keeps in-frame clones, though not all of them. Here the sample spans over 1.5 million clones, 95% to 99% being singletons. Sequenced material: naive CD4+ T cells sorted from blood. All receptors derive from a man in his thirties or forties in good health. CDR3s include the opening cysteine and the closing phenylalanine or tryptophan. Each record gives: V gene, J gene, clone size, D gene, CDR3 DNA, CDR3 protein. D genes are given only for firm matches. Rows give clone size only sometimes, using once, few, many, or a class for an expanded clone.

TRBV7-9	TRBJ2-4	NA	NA	TGTGCCAGCAGCTTATTCGGGGCTAGCAAAAACATTCAGTACTTC	CASSLFGASKNIQYF
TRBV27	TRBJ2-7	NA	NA	TGTGCCAGCAGTTTACGGGACGGGTACGAGCAGTACTTC	CASSLRDGYEQYF
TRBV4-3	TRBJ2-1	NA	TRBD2	TGCGCCAGCAGCCAGGGATCCGGGACTAGCGGGATAGATGAGCAGTTCTTC	CASSQGSGTSGIDEQFF
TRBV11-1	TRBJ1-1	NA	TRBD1	TGTGCCAGCAGCGTGACAGGGTGGGACACTGAAGCTTTCTTT	CASSVTGWDTEAFF
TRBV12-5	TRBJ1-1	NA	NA	TGTGCTAGTGGTCGGGACACTGAAGCTTTCTTT	CASGRDTEAFF
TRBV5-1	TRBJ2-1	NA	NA	TGCGCCAGCAGCTGGGCAACTGGGCGGGGAGCCTACAATGAGCAGTTCTTC	CASSWATGRGAYNEQFF
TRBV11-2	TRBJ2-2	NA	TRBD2	TGTGCCAGCAGCAAATCGGGACTAGCGGAGGGAACCGGGGAGCTGTTTTTT	CASSKSGLAEGTGELFF
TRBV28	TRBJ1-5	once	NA	TGTGCCAGCAGTCCCGGTGGGAGGGGAGGAGGTCAGCCCCAGCATTTT	CASSPGGRGGGQPQHF
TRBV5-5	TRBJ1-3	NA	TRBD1	TGTGCCAGCAGCGGACAGGTTCTATCTGGAAACACCATATATTTT	CASSGQVLSGNTIYF
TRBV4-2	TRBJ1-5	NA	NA	TGTGCCAGCAGCCAAGATCTCGGGGGCCCGGGTAGCAATCAGCCCCAGCATTTT	CASSQDLGGPGSNQPQHF
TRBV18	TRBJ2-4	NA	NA	TGTGCCAGCTCACCCCCCGGGCAAGACAAAAACATTCAGTACTTC	CASSPPGQDKNIQYF
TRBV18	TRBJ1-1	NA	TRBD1	TGTGCCAGCTCACCAACGGTGTCAGGGGGCGCGAAAAACACTGAAGCTTTCTTT	CASSPTVSGGAKNTEAFF
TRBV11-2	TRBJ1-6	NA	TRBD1	TGTGCCAGCAGCTCATTCCTACGGACAGGGGAGTCCTATAATTCACCCCTCCACTTT	CASSSFLRTGESYNSPLHF
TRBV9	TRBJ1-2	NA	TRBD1	TGTGCCAGCAGATTGGACAGGGGAGCGGGCGGCTACACCTTC	CASRLDRGAGGYTF
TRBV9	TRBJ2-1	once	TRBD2	TGTGCCAGCAGCGAGCCCCCCGGGAGGCTCAGCTCCTACAATGAGCAGTTCTTC	CASSEPPGRLSSYNEQFF
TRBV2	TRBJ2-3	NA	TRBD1	TGTGCCAGCAGTCGGGACAGGGGAAACACAGATACGCAGTATTTT	CASSRDRGNTDTQYF
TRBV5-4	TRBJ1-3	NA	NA	TGTGCCAGCAGCTTGGAACAGGGCGGAAACACCATATATTTT	CASSLEQGGNTIYF
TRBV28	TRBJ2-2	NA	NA	TGTGCCAGCAGTTTGGGGTTGGGAGGTACCGGGGAGCTGTTTTTT	CASSLGLGGTGELFF
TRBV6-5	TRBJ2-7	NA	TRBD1	TGTGCCAGCAGGCGACAGGGGAAGGACGAGCAGTACTTC	CASRRQGKDEQYF
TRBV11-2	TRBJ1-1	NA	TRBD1	TGTGCCAGCAGCTTAGGGGGACAGGGTGTTGGCACTGAAGCTTTCTTT	CASSLGGQGVGTEAFF
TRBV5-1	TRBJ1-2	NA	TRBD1	TGCGCCAGCAGCAGGACAGGGGACTATGGCTACACCTTC	CASSRTGDYGYTF
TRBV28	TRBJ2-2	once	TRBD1	TGTGCCAGCCGTCCCGGGACAGGGTCCGGGGAGCTGTTTTTT	CASRPGTGSGELFF
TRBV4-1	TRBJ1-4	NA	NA	TGCGCCAGCAGCCAAGATGAAGTAAGGTGGAAAAAACTGTTTTTT	CASSQDEVRWKKLFF
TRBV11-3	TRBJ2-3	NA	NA	TGTGCCAGCAGCTTAGGGCTGAACACAGATACGCAGTATTTT	CASSLGLNTDTQYF
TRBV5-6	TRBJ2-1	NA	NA	TGTGCCAGCAGCTTGGACTTGACGGGAAGGGGGGATAATGAGCAGTTCTTC	CASSLDLTGRGDNEQFF
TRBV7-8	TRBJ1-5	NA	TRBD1	TGTGCCAGCAGCTTTAGCCGGGACAGGGGAGTCCCCCAGCATTTT	CASSFSRDRGVPQHF
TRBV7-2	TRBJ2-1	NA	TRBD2	TGTGCCAGCAGCTTAAGCGGGAGAGAGTTCTTC	CASSLSGREFF
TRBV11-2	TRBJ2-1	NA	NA	TGTGCCAGCAGCCGTCAGCGGAGCTCCTACAATGAGCAGTTCTTC	CASSRQRSSYNEQFF
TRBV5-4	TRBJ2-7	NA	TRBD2	TGTGCCAGCAGCTTGGGGACTAGCGGGCTGAGCTCCTACGAGCAGTACTTC	CASSLGTSGLSSYEQYF
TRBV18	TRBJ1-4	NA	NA	TGTGCCAGCTCATTCTCACTAGGGGATGAAAAACTGTTTTTT	CASSFSLGDEKLFF
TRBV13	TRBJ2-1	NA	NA	TGTGCCAGCAGCCTATCCTACAATGAGCAGTTCTTC	CASSLSYNEQFF
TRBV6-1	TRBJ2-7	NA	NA	TGTGCCAGCAGTGAAGCGCCTCGCAACGAGCAGTACTTC	CASSEAPRNEQYF
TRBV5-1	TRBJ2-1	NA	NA	TGCGCCAGCAGCAACGACAGAGTCTACAATGAGCAGTTCTTC	CASSNDRVYNEQFF
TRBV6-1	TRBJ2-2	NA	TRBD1	TGTGCCAGCAGTGAACAGGACAGGGGGCTGGCCGGGGAGCTGTTTTTT	CASSEQDRGLAGELFF
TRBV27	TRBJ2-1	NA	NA	TGTGCCAGCAGCGGAACTAGTATTGACTTCTCCTACAATGAGCAGTTCTTC	CASSGTSIDFSYNEQFF
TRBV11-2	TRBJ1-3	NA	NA	TGTGCCAGCAGCTTACGGGTTCGAGATGGAGGGGGAAACACCATATATTTT	CASSLRVRDGGGNTIYF
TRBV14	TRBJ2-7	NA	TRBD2	TGTGCCAGCAGTCCGGGAGGGAGTTACGAGCGGCAGTACTTC	CASSPGGSYERQYF
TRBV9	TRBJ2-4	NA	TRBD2	TGTGCCAGCAGCGTCGGGACTAGCGGGAGTCTGGCCAAAAACATTCAGTACTTC	CASSVGTSGSLAKNIQYF
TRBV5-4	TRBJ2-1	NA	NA	TGTGCCAGCAGCCCGTTTACCAGAGAGTACAATGAGCAGTTCTTC	CASSPFTREYNEQFF
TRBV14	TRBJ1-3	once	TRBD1	TGTGCCAGCAGCATATACCAGGGGGCCTCTGGAAACACCATATATTTT	CASSIYQGASGNTIYF
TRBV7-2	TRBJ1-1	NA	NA	TGTGCCAGCAGCCCCAGGGGTGCTGAAGCTTTCTTT	CASSPRGAEAFF
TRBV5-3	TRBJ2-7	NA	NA	TGTGCCAGAAGCTGCAGACTTATGAGCTCCTACGAGCAGTACTTC	CARSCRLMSSYEQYF
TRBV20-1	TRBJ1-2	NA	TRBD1	TGCAGTGCCCCGACAGGGAGATACAACACATTC	CSAPTGRYNTF
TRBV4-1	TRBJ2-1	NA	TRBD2	TGCGCCAGCAGCCGACTAGCGGGTTTAAATGAGCAGTTCTTC	CASSRLAGLNEQFF
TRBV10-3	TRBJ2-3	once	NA	TGTGCCATCCAACCTCTAAGCACAGATACGCAGTATTTT	CAIQPLSTDTQYF
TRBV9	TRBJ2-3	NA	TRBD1	TGTGCCAGCAGCGTCCAGACAGGGTCTAGCACAGATACGCAGTATTTT	CASSVQTGSSTDTQYF
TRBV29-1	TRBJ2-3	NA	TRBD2	TGCAGCGTTGTTCCTAAACTAGCGGGAGACACAGATACGCAGTATTTT	CSVVPKLAGDTDTQYF
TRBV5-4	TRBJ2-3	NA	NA	TGTGCCAGCAGCTTGAATGGGGGCTCGGGCACAGATACGCAGTATTTT	CASSLNGGSGTDTQYF
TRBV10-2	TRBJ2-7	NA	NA	TGCGCCAGCAGTTCGGGGGCCTACGAGCAGTACTTC	CASSSGAYEQYF
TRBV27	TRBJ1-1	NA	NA	TGTGCCAGCAGCTTCCTGGCCTCTCTGGGCACTGAAGCTTTCTTT	CASSFLASLGTEAFF
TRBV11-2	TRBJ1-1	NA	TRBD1	TGTGCCAGCAGCTCCCAGGGACAGGGGGACACTGAAGCTTTCTTT	CASSSQGQGDTEAFF
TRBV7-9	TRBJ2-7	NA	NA	TGTGCCAGCAGCTTAGCGGAGACCGACTACGAGCAGTACTTC	CASSLAETDYEQYF
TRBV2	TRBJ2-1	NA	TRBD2	TGTGCCAGCAGTCTACTAGCGGGAGATTATAACGGCAATGAGCAGTTCTTC	CASSLLAGDYNGNEQFF